Listed below are T cell receptor beta chains from one sample, sequenced in a study of OX40 agonist ivuxolimab in advanced cancers. Clones were read by immunoSEQ multiplex PCR, and TCRdb kept only the in-frame ones, dropping some. The table has about 73,000 clones, 86% seen once; the top ten hold approximately 0.72%. The starting material was CD4+ or CD8+ T cells sorted from blood, obtained in a trial of the OX40 agonist ivuxolimab. These receptors were obtained from an adult with an advanced solid tumor such as melanoma, head and neck, liver or kidney cancer. Each CDR3 is given without its conserved first and last residue. The D gene is left open where the match is weak. Clone size is shown for a subset of rows, as once, few, many or a class of expanded clone.

len	d_gene	abundance	v_gene	j_gene	CDR3aa
13	-	-	TRBV18	TRBJ1-1	ASSPRDHPNSEAF
10	TRBD2	few	TRBV10-3	TRBJ2-7	AITSGGYEQY
14	-	-	TRBV9	TRBJ2-3	ASSVVSSTLSDTQY
11	-	-	TRBV5-6	TRBJ2-1	ASSPPTGWEQF
9	-	few	TRBV5-4	TRBJ2-1	ASRSIAEQF
13	-	-	TRBV30	TRBJ2-7	AWSRPGLPIYEQY
12	TRBD1	-	TRBV5-1	TRBJ1-2	ASSHGQGADGYT
10	-	once	TRBV28	TRBJ1-1	ASSTIHTEAF
13	TRBD1	-	TRBV7-8	TRBJ2-7	ASSPRTGGFYEQY
14	TRBD2	once	TRBV30	TRBJ2-7	ARSPSGGLLSYEQY
14	-	-	TRBV19	TRBJ2-2	ASSTPDQTVGGELF
12	TRBD1	-	TRBV28	TRBJ1-5	ASSRDRAHQPQH
12	-	-	TRBV29-1	TRBJ2-2	SVPGPTNTGELF
12	-	-	TRBV30	TRBJ2-7	AWSITARMAEQY
12	-	-	TRBV28	TRBJ1-1	ASSFGQRNTEAF
12	-	-	TRBV30	TRBJ2-7	AWSVGEGSHEQY
11	-	-	TRBV30	TRBJ1-4	AWARGVDEKLF
10	-	-	TRBV28	TRBJ1-2	ASRGGYYGYT
11	-	-	TRBV11-2	TRBJ2-7	ASSLGVKYEQY
12	TRBD1	-	TRBV5-1	TRBJ2-2	ASSWTGATGELF
13	-	-	TRBV18	TRBJ1-5	ASSPVGVSNQPQH
11	-	few	TRBV5-4	TRBJ1-2	ASSVRGASGYT
11	-	-	TRBV29-1	TRBJ1-1	SVLQAAVSEAF
14	TRBD1	-	TRBV10-3	TRBJ1-2	AIGGQGRSANYGYT
12	-	-	TRBV30	TRBJ1-5	AWTRDPGNQPQH
16	-	-	TRBV15	TRBJ1-4	ATSRDQVAGKVNEKLF
11	TRBD1	-	TRBV10-3	TRBJ2-7	AISRQGAYEQY
11	-	-	TRBV5-6	TRBJ2-3	ASSSSRTDTQY
14	-	-	TRBV6-6	TRBJ1-2	ASRTLPGRGNYGYT
11	TRBD1	-	TRBV28	TRBJ1-1	ASSEGTGGRDF
11	-	-	TRBV6-5	TRBJ1-4	ASSGSLNEKLF
12	-	-	TRBV6-5	TRBJ1-2	ASSYRESNYGYT
10	-	-	TRBV7-9	TRBJ2-1	ASSQQSYEQF
13	-	-	TRBV5-1	TRBJ2-3	ASSPQGRSTDTQY
11	-	-	TRBV6-1	TRBJ2-7	ASSEYRAYEQY
10	-	once	TRBV19	TRBJ2-7	ASNGGGREQY
14	TRBD2	-	TRBV2	TRBJ2-2	AILGLAGGETGELF
12	TRBD2	-	TRBV19	TRBJ2-2	ASRGGLAPGELF
14	-	few	TRBV5-1	TRBJ1-4	ASSSLGLATNEKLF
11	-	-	TRBV27	TRBJ2-7	ATGHGPSYEQY
11	-	-	TRBV11-2	TRBJ1-5	ASSPLEGLPQH
12	TRBD2	-	TRBV5-1	TRBJ2-1	ASSLGRGDDEQF
9	-	-	TRBV20-1	TRBJ1-1	SYNAGTLAF
12	-	-	TRBV6-5	TRBJ1-4	ASSMTPSGEKLF
10	-	-	TRBV28	TRBJ2-3	ASRGDTDTQY
12	-	-	TRBV27	TRBJ1-1	ASSGGQLNTEAF
12	TRBD2	-	TRBV7-3	TRBJ2-3	ASSPGGGRDTQY
13	-	-	TRBV27	TRBJ2-1	ASSPAGRTYNEQF
10	-	-	TRBV7-3	TRBJ2-1	ASSAQGVAEF